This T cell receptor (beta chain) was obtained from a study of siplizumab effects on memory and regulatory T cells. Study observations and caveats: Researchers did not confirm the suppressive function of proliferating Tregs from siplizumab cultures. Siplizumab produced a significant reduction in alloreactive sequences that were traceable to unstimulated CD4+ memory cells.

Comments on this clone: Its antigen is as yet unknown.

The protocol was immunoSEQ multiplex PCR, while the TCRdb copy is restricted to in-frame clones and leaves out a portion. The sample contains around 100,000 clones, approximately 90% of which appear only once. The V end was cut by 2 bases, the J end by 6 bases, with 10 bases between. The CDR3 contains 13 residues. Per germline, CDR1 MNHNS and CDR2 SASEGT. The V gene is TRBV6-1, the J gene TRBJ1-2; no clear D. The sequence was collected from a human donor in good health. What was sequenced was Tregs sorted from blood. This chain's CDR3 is CASSELERDGYTF. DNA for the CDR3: TGTGCCAGCAGTGAATTAGAGAGGGATGGCTACACCTTC.